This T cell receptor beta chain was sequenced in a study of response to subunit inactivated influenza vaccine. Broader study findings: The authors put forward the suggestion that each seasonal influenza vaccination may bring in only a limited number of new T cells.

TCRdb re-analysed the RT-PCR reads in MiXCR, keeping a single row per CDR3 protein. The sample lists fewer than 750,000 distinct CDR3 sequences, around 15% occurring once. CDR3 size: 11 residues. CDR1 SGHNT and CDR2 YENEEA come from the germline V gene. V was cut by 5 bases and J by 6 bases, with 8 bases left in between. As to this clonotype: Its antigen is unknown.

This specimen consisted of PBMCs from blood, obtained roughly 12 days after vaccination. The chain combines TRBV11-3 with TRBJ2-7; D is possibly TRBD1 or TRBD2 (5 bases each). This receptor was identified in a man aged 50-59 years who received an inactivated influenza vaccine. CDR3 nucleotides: TGTGCCAGCAGCCGAGGGGTCGAGCAGTACTTC. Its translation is CASSRGVEQYF.